A single count supports the clone carrying this TCR beta chain. This specimen belongs to a study of blood T cell repertoires in COVID-19. Study overall: Samples came from the United States, Italy and Spain, spanning acute and convalescent COVID-19.

J gave up 2 bases and V 2 bases, and 4 bases lay outside the gene matches. CDR3 length: 15 amino acids. Germline loops: CDR1 SGHNT, CDR2 YYREEE (reference sequence). In the authors' workflow: From reference gene primer amplification, estimates of nucleated cell counts were derived. Profiling relied on immunoSEQ multiplex PCR, and the TCRdb table lists in-frame clones only, not all of them. The V and J calls and clone size were taken over from that table, and D and trimming were inferred from the DNA. The profile shows a few hundred thousand clones, 92% of them singletons. Recovered status in Cohort 3 required two negative PCRs, clearance, or symptom resolution.

The source of this sequence is a woman in her thirties who had recovered from COVID-19. The sample comprised PBMCs or T cells enriched from blood (not recorded which). The gene calls are TRBV5-4 and TRBJ2-3, with TRBD2 matching 8 bases. The CDR3 DNA follows: TGTGCCAGCAGCTTACGGGGGGGGAACACAGATACGCAGTATTTT. This gives the protein CASSLRGGNTDTQYF.